This T cell receptor (beta chain) was retrieved from a study of T cell clones after liver transplantation. The wider study: TCRbeta sequencing after a pre-transplant mixed lymphocyte reaction identified graft-donor-reactive clones, later tracked in post-transplant blood. Standard immunosuppression, with no induction, continued until 12-24 months after transplant. Study conclusions and caveats: Small, mixed patient groups and varying post-transplant times limit these conclusions.

Turning to this clone: Antigen unknown.

The V gene's germline CDR1 is SGDLS and CDR2 YYNGEE. Trimming cost V 4 bases and J 0 bases; bases outside gene matches: 2. This CDR3 has 14 amino acids. Method: immunoSEQ multiplex PCR; TCRdb's copy keeps in-frame clones and lacks some. The top ten clones hold around 19% of a sample with around 9,100 clones, roughly 79% of them seen once. This chain joins TRBV9 and TRBJ2-7, with 9 nucleotides matching TRBD2. The source was CD8+ T cells from blood, collected before liver transplant. This TCR derives from a human donor who received a liver transplant. In nucleotides, the CDR3 is TGTGCCAGCAGCATGACTAGCGGCTCCTACGAGCAGTACTTC. This translates into CASSMTSGSYEQYF.